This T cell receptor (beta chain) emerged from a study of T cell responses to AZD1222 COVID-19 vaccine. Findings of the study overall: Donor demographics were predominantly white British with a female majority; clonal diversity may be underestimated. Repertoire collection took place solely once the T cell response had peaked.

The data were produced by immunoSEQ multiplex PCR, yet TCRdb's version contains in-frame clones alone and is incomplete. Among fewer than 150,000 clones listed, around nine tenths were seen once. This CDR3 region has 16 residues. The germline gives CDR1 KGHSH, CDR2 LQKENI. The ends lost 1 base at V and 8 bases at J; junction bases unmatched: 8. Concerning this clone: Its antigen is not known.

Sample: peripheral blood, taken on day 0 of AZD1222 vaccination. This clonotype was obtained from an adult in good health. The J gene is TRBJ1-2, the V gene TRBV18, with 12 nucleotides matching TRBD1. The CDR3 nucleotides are TGTGCCAGCTCACCACAGAAGGGACAGGGGGCCTACGGCTACACCTTC. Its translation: CASSPQKGQGAYGYTF.